This T cell receptor (beta chain) was documented in a study of shared clonotypes between healthy human individuals. The data were produced by immunoSEQ multiplex PCR, yet TCRdb's version contains in-frame clones alone and is incomplete. This sample has about 1.1 million clones, with 78% found just once. V shed 5 bases, J shed 4 bases, and the junction held 10 bases outside the gene matches. The CDR3 runs to 16 residues. Per the germline V gene, CDR1 is SGHRS and CDR2 is YFSETQ. Source material: memory CD4+ T cells from PBMCs. Subset defined: CD45RA-negative fraction. The chain has TRBV5-1 and TRBJ2-2; TRBD2 matches 8 bases. The clonotype comes from a man aged 18 to 35 in good health. Some clones in this sample may be carry-over from other donors' samples. The CDR3, as DNA: TGCGCCAGCAGAGACGGGAGGGTTGGGATCACCGGGGAGCTGTTTTTT. Translating gives CASRDGRVGITGELFF. The full variable domain, completed using reference TRBV5-1 and TRBJ2-2, is KAGVTQTPRYLIKTRGQQVTLSCSPISGHRSVSWYQQTPGQGLQFLFEYFSETQRNKGNFPGRFSGRQFSNSRSEMNVSTLELGDSALYLCASRDGRVGITGELFFGEGSRLTVL.